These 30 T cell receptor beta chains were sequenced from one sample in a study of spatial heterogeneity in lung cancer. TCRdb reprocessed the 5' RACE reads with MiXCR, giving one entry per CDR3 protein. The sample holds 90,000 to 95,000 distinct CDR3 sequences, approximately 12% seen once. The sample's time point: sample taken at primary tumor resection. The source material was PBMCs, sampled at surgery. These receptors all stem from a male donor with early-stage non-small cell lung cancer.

The CDR3 is CASNYGANYGYTF. As DNA, the CDR3 is TGTGCCAGCAACTACGGGGCTAACTATGGCTACACCTTC. The chain carries TRBV3-1 and TRBJ1-2, with D unclear. Trimming removed 7 bases from V and 0 bases from J, with 9 bases in between. Germline V gene sequence: CDR1 LGHDT, CDR2 YNNKEL (reference sequence). This CDR3 contains 13 residues.

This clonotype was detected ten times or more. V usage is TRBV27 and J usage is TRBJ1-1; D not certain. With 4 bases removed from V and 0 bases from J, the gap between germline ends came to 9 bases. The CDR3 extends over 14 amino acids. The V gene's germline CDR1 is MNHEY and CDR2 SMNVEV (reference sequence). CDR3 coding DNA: TGTGCCAGCAGTTATTCAGGAGTGAACACTGAAGCTTTCTTT. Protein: CASSYSGVNTEAFF.

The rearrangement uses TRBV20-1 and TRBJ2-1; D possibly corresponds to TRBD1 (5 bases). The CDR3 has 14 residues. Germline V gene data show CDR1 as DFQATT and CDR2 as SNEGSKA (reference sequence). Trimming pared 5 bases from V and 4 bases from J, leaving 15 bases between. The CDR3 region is CSAFRPQEYNEQFF. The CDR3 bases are TGCAGTGCTTTCCGCCCACAGGAGTACAATGAGCAGTTCTTC.

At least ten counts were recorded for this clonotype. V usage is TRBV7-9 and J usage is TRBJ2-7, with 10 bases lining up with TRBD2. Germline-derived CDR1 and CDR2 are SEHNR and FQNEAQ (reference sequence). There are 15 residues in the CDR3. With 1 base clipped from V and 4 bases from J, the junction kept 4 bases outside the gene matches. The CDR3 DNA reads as TGTGCCAGCAGCTTAGTGAGCGGGAGGGTTTACGAGCAGTACTTC. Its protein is CASSLVSGRVYEQYF.

The DNA for the CDR3 is TGTGCCAGCAGCCTACAGGGAGAAGGGCAGCCCCAGCATTTT. Its protein is CASSLQGEGQPQHF. The V gene is TRBV12-3 or TRBV12-4, the J gene TRBJ1-5, with D maybe TRBD1 (6 bases). Trimming removed 6 bases from V and 7 bases from J, with 16 bases in between. The CDR3 loop spans 14 amino acids.

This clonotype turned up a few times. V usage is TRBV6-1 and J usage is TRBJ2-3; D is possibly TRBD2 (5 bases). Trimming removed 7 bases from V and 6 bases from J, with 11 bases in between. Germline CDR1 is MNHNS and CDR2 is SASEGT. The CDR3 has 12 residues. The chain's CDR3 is CASTEVADTQYF. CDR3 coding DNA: TGTGCCAGCACCGAGGTAGCGGATACGCAGTATTTT.

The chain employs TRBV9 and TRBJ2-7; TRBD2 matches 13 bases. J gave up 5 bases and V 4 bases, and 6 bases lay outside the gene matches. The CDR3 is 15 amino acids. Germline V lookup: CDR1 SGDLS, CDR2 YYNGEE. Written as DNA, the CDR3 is TGTGCCAGCAGCCCGGGACTAGCGGGACGGGACGAGCAGTACTTC. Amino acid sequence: CASSPGLAGRDEQYF. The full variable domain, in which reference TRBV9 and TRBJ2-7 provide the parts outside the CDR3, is DSGVTQTPKHLITATGQRVTLRCSPRSGDLSVYWYQQSLDQGLQFLIQYYNGEERAKGNILERFSAQQFPDLHSELNLSSLELGDSALYFCASSPGLAGRDEQYFGPGTRLTVT.

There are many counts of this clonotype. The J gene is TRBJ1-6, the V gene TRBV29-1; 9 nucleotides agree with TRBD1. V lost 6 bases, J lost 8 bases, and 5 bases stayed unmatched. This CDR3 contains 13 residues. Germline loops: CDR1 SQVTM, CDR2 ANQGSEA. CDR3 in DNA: TGCAGCGTCGGAACAGGGGGCGATTCACCCCTCCACTTT. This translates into CSVGTGGDSPLHF.

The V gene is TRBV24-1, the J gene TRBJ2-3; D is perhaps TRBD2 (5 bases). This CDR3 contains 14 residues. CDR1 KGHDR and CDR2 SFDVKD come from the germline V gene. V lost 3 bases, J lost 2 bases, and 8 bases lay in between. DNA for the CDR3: TGTGCCACCAGTGATATTCTAGCCACAGATACGCAGTATTTT. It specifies CATSDILATDTQYF.

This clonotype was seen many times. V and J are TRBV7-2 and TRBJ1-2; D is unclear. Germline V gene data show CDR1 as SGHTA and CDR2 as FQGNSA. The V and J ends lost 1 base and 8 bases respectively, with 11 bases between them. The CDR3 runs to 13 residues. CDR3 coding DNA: TGTGCCAGCAGCTTAGAGGGTAATCGCGGCTACACCTTC. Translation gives CASSLEGNRGYTF.

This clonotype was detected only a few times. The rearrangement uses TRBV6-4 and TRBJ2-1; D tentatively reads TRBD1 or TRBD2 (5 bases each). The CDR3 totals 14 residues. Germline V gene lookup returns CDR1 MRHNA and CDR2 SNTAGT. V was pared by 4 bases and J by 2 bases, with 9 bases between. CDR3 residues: CASSGGPTYNEQFF. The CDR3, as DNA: TGTGCCAGCAGTGGGGGACCCACCTACAATGAGCAGTTCTTC.

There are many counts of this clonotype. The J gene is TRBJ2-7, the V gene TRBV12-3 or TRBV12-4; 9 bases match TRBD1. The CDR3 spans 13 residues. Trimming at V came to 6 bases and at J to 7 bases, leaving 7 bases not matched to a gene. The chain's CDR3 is CASRETGGEEQYF. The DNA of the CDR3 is TGTGCCAGCAGGGAGACAGGGGGTGAAGAGCAGTACTTC.

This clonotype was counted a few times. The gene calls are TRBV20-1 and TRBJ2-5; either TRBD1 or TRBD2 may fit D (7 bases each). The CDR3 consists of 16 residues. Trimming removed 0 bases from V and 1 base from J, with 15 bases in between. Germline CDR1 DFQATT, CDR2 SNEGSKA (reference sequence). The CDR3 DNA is TGCAGTGCTAGAGAAACGGGGGGACAGACCCAAGAGACCCAGTACTTC. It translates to CSARETGGQTQETQYF.

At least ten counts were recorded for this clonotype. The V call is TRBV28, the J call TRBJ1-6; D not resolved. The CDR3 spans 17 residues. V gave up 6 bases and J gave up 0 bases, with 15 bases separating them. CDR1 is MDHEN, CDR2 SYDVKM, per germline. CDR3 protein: CASSPPNSSSYNSPLHF. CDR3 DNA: TGTGCCAGCAGCCCCCCCAACTCTAGCTCCTATAATTCACCCCTCCACTTT.

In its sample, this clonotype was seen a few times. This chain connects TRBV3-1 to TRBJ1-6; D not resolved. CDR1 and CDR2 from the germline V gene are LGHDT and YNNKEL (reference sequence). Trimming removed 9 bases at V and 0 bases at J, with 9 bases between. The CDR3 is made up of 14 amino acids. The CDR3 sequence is CASRDASYNSPLHF. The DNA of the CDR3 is TGTGCCAGTAGAGATGCCTCCTATAATTCACCCCTCCACTTT.

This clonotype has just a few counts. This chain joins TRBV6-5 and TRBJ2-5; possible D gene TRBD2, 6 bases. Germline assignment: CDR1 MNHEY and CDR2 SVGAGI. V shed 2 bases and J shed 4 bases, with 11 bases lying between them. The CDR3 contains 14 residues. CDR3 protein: CASSYSASVETQYF. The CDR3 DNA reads TGTGCCAGCAGTTACAGCGCTAGCGTAGAGACCCAGTACTTC.

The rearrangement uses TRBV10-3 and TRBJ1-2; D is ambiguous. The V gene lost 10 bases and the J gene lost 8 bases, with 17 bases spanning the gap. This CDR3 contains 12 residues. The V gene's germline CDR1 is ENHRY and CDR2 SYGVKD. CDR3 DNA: TGTGCCACATCCTTGAGTCTTCTCGGCTACACCTTC. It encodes CATSLSLLGYTF.

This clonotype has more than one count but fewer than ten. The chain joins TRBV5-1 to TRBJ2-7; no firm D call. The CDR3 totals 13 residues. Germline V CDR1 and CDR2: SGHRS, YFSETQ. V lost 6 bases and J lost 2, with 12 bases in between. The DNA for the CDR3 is TGCGCCAGCAACGACCCGGGCGCCTACGAGCAGTACTTC. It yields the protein CASNDPGAYEQYF.

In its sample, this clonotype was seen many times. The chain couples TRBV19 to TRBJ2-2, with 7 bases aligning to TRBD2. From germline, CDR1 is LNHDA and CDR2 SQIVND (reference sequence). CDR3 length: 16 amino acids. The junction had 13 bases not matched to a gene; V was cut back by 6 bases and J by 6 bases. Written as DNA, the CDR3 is TGTGCCAGTAGCTACTTACCCGGGACTAAAGCCGGGGAGCTGTTTTTT. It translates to CASSYLPGTKAGELFF.

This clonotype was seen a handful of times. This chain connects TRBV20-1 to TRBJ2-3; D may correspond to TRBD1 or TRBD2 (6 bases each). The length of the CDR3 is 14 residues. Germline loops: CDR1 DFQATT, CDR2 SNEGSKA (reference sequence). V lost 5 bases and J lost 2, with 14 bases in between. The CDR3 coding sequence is TGCAGTGCTCCGAGACCGGGGGCCACAGATACGCAGTATTTT. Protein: CSAPRPGATDTQYF.

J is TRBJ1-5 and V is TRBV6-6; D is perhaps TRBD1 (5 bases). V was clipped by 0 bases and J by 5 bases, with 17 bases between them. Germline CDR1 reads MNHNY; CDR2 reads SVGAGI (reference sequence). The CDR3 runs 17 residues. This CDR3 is CASSYSRGSGGHQPQHF. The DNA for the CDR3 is TGTGCCAGCAGTTACTCGAGAGGGTCGGGGGGTCATCAGCCCCAGCATTTT.

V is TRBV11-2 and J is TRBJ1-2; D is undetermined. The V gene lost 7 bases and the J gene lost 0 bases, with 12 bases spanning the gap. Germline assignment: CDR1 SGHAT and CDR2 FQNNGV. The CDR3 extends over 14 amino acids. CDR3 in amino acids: CASNNRVANYGYTF. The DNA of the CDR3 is TGTGCCAGCAACAATAGGGTAGCTAACTATGGCTACACCTTC.

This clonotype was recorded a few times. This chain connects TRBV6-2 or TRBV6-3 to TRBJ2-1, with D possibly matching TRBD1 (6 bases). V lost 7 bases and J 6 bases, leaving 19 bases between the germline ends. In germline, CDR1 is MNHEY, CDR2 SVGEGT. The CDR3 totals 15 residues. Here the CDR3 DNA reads TGTGCCAGCACCCACACTGGTTTCAGGGGCAATGAGCAGTTCTTC. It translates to CASTHTGFRGNEQFF.

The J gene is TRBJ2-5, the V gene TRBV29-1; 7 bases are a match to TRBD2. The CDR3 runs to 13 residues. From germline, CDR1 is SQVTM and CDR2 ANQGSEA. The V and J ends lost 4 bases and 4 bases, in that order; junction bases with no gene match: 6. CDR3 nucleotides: TGCAGCGTTGGCGGCGGGGGAGCAGAGACCCAGTACTTC. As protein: CSVGGGGAETQYF.

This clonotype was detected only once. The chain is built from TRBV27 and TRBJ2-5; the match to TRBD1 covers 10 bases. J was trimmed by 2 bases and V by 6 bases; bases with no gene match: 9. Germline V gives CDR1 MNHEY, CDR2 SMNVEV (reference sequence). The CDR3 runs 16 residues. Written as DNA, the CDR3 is TGTGCCAGCAGGCGGACAGGGGGGCAACGACAAGAGACCCAGTACTTC. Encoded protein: CASRRTGGQRQETQYF.

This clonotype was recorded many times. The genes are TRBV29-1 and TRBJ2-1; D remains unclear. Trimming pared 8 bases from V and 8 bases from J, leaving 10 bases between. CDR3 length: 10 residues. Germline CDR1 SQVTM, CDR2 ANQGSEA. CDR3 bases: TGCAGCCCCTCGAAGGATGAGCAGTTCTTC. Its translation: CSPSKDEQFF.

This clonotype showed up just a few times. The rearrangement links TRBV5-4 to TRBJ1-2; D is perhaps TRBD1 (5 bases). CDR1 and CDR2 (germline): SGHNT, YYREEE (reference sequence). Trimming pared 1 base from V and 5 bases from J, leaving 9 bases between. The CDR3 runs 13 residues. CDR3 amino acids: CASSLLTEYGYTF. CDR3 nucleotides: TGTGCCAGCAGCTTGTTGACAGAGTATGGCTACACCTTC.

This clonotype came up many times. The CDR3 region is CASSQVGGRNEQYF. The CDR3 DNA follows: TGCGCCAGCAGCCAAGTAGGAGGGCGCAACGAGCAGTACTTC. This chain links TRBV4-3 with TRBJ2-7; perhaps TRBD2 as D (6 bases). The CDR3 runs to 14 residues. Trimming stripped 1 base from V and 5 bases from J, with 12 bases between. Germline-derived CDR1 and CDR2 are LGHNA and YSLEER.

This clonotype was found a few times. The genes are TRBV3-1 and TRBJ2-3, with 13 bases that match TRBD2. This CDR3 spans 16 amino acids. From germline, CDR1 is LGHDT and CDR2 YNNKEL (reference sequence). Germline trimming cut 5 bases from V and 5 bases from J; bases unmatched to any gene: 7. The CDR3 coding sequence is TGTGCCAGCAGCGATGGACTAGCGGGAGTGGAAGATACGCAGTATTTT. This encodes CASSDGLAGVEDTQYF.

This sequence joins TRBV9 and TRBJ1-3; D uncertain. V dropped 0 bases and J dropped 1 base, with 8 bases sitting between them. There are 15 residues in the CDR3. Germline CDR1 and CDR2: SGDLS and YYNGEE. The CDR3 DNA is TGTGCCAGCAGCGTAGGGGCAACATCTGGAAACACCATATATTTT. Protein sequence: CASSVGATSGNTIYF.